This is a list of T cell receptor beta chains from one sample in a study of blood T cell repertoires in COVID-19. Repertoires were generated with immunoSEQ multiplex PCR, while TCRdb's copy carries only in-frame clones and drops some. The table includes roughly 230,000 clones, approximately 82% detected once. The sample consisted of peripheral blood. The receptors here all came from a woman older than 75 with acute or convalescent COVID-19. Each CDR3 is given with its conserved first and last residue. Fields, in order: V gene, D gene, clone size, J gene, CDR3 DNA, CDR3 protein. The D gene is left open where the match is weak. Rows give clone size only sometimes, using once, few, many, or a class for an expanded clone.

V: TRBV9; D: TRBD2; size: NA; J: TRBJ2-5; DNA: TGTGCCAGCAGCCCAGGACTAGCGGGGGGGCCGGTGCAAGAGACCCAGTACTTC; CDR3: CASSPGLAGGPVQETQYF
V: TRBV5-4; D: NA; size: many; J: TRBJ1-2; DNA: TGTGCCAGCAGCTTGATTACTGTCTCTAACTATGGCTACACCTTC; CDR3: CASSLITVSNYGYTF
V: TRBV29-1; D: TRBD1; size: NA; J: TRBJ1-2; DNA: TGCAGCGTTTCCTCGGACAGGGGGCGCGCCTATGGCTACACCTTC; CDR3: CSVSSDRGRAYGYTF
V: TRBV5-1; D: TRBD1; size: NA; J: TRBJ2-1; DNA: TGCGCCAGCAGCTTGGCCGGGGACAGGGTGCATGAGCAGTTCTTC; CDR3: CASSLAGDRVHEQFF
V: TRBV5-6; D: TRBD1; size: NA; J: TRBJ2-3; DNA: TGTGCCAGCAGCTGGGGGGACAGGGTGGTCCCAGATACGCAGTATTTT; CDR3: CASSWGDRVVPDTQYF
V: TRBV10-3; D: NA; size: NA; J: TRBJ1-2; DNA: TGTGCCATCAGTGATAACACGCATGACTATGGCTACACCTTC; CDR3: CAISDNTHDYGYTF
V: TRBV7-9; D: TRBD1; size: NA; J: TRBJ1-2; DNA: TGTGCCAGCAGCTGGGGGGACAGGGGTGGCTACACCTTC; CDR3: CASSWGDRGGYTF
V: TRBV19; D: TRBD1; size: NA; J: TRBJ1-2; DNA: TGTGCCAGTACCGCGGGACAGACTAACTATGGCTACACCTTC; CDR3: CASTAGQTNYGYTF
V: TRBV5-6; D: TRBD1; size: NA; J: TRBJ1-4; DNA: TGTGCCAGCAGCTTGGAACGGGACAGGGTGATTGCTAATGAAAAACTGTTTTTT; CDR3: CASSLERDRVIANEKLFF
V: TRBV18; D: NA; size: NA; J: TRBJ2-1; DNA: TGTGCCAGCTCACCTCAGGGTACCTACAATGAGCAGTTCTTC; CDR3: CASSPQGTYNEQFF
V: TRBV5-1; D: NA; size: NA; J: TRBJ1-6; DNA: TGCGCCAGCAGCTTGGTCGAAGCTAATTCACCCCTCCACTTT; CDR3: CASSLVEANSPLHF
V: TRBV9; D: TRBD1; size: NA; J: TRBJ1-3; DNA: TGTGCCAGCAGCGTAGGGGACAGGGCAACTGGAAACACCATATATTTT; CDR3: CASSVGDRATGNTIYF
V: TRBV11-1; D: NA; size: NA; J: TRBJ2-1; DNA: TGTGCCAGCAGCTGGCAGGGAAATGAGCAGTTCTTC; CDR3: CASSWQGNEQFF
V: TRBV19; D: TRBD1; size: NA; J: TRBJ2-5; DNA: TGTGCCAGTAGTACAAGACAGGGTACATCGGAGACCCAGTACTTC; CDR3: CASSTRQGTSETQYF
V: TRBV2; D: NA; size: NA; J: TRBJ2-1; DNA: TGTGCCAGCAGTCCGGGGGGCCCCTTTGGGGATGAGCAGTTCTTC; CDR3: CASSPGGPFGDEQFF
V: TRBV18; D: NA; size: NA; J: TRBJ2-5; DNA: TGTGCCAGCTCACCTCAATGGGGCGGCCAAGAGACCCAGTACTTC; CDR3: CASSPQWGGQETQYF
V: TRBV7-9; D: NA; size: NA; J: TRBJ1-2; DNA: TGTGCCAGCAGTTTTGGGGCCTCTAACTATGGCTACACCTTC; CDR3: CASSFGASNYGYTF
V: TRBV28; D: NA; size: NA; J: TRBJ1-5; DNA: TGTGCCAGCAGTACCTTGGGAGGCAGCAATCAGCCCCAGCATTTT; CDR3: CASSTLGGSNQPQHF
V: TRBV3-1/TRBV3-2; D: TRBD2; size: NA; J: TRBJ2-1; DNA: TGTGCCAGCATCGGACTAGCGGGGAATGAGCAGTTCTTC; CDR3: CASIGLAGNEQFF
V: TRBV4-2; D: NA; size: NA; J: TRBJ1-5; DNA: TGTGCCAGCAGCCTAGACTGGAGGGCAGCGCCAAATCAGCCCCAGCATTTT; CDR3: CASSLDWRAAPNQPQHF
V: TRBV11-2; D: NA; size: once; J: TRBJ1-3; DNA: TGTGCCAGCAGCTATCTGACAGTATCTGGAAACACCATATATTTT; CDR3: CASSYLTVSGNTIYF
V: TRBV5-1; D: TRBD2; size: NA; J: TRBJ2-7; DNA: TGCGCCAGCAGCTTGGAGACTAGCGGGGGCCCCTACGAGCAGTACTTC; CDR3: CASSLETSGGPYEQYF
V: TRBV7-3; D: TRBD1; size: NA; J: TRBJ2-3; DNA: TGTGCCAGCAGCTCGACAGGGGGGACGACAGATACGCAGTATTTT; CDR3: CASSSTGGTTDTQYF
V: TRBV18; D: TRBD2; size: NA; J: TRBJ2-1; DNA: TGTGCCAGCTCACCGGGGGGGGATGAGCAGTTCTTC; CDR3: CASSPGGDEQFF
V: TRBV19; D: NA; size: once; J: TRBJ1-1; DNA: TGTGCCAGTACCGGGGAGAGGGCCCCAGTCAACACTGAAGCTTTCTTT; CDR3: CASTGERAPVNTEAFF
V: TRBV3-1/TRBV3-2; D: TRBD2; size: NA; J: TRBJ2-5; DNA: TGTGCCAGCAGCCACCTAGCGGGGGGGCTGGAGACCCAGTACTTC; CDR3: CASSHLAGGLETQYF
V: TRBV4-2; D: TRBD1; size: NA; J: TRBJ1-5; DNA: TGTGCCAGCAGCCAAGGGCAGGGGGCGAAACAGCCCCAGCATTTT; CDR3: CASSQGQGAKQPQHF
V: TRBV27; D: TRBD2; size: NA; J: TRBJ2-3; DNA: TGTGCCAGCAAGACTAGCGGGGCGGCGGGAGATACGCAGTATTTT; CDR3: CASKTSGAAGDTQYF